This TCR beta chain was identified in a study of T cells in Graves' hyperthyroidism and ophthalmopathy. Study conclusions and caveats: From stable hyperthyroidism, ophthalmopathy was separated by a 13 V-J model.

RNA transcripts provided the source from which TCR beta CDR3 regions were amplified. With the HTBI primer set, the TCR CDR3 went through a first round of RT-PCR. TCRdb ran MiXCR on the multiplex PCR reads and lists one entry per CDR3 protein. The sample contains 690,000 or so distinct CDR3 sequences, about 19% of which appear only once. The sample holds many counts of this clonotype. Antigen: not known. V dropped 3 bases and J dropped 0 bases, with 11 bases sitting between them. Germline V CDR1 and CDR2: WSHSY, SAAADI. This CDR3 spans 15 amino acids. The sequence was collected from a woman between 50 and 59 years old with Graves' hyperthyroidism that later progressed to Graves' ophthalmopathy. The sequenced sample was blood. The chain links TRBV10-2 to TRBJ1-1, with unresolved D. In DNA form, the CDR3 reads TGCGCCAGCAGTGACTCCGCAGTCATGAACACTGAAGCTTTCTTT. Its protein product is CASSDSAVMNTEAFF.